The rows below give T cell receptor beta chains drawn from one sample of a study of identifying expanded T cells in peripheral blood. Sequencing was performed with immunoSEQ multiplex PCR; in TCRdb, only in-frame clones are kept and a portion is missing. Of about 78,000 clones detected, roughly four fifths appear once; the ten largest clones hold 15% to 20%. Sequencing was performed on blood. These receptors originate from a person between 18 and 75 years old in good health. Both conserved end residues are part of each CDR3. D genes are given only for firm matches. Rows give clone size only sometimes, using once, few, many, or a class for an expanded clone.

clone size	V gene	D gene	J gene	CDR3 protein	CDR3 DNA
-	TRBV25-1	TRBD1	TRBJ1-1	CASRDREITEAFF	TGTGCCAGCAGGGACAGGGAGATCACTGAAGCTTTCTTT
once	TRBV15	-	TRBJ1-1	CATRKRGIGDTEAFF	TGTGCCACCAGGAAGAGGGGGATAGGGGACACTGAAGCTTTCTTT
few	TRBV30	TRBD2	TRBJ2-3	CAWGLAGGGIGTDTQYF	TGTGCCTGGGGCCTAGCGGGAGGGGGGATTGGGACAGATACGCAGTATTTT
-	TRBV28	TRBD2	TRBJ2-3	CASSLLAGEDTQYF	TGTGCCAGCAGTTTGCTAGCGGGAGAGGATACGCAGTATTTT
-	TRBV28	-	TRBJ1-3	CASSWGQSSGNTIYF	TGTGCCAGCAGTTGGGGACAAAGCTCTGGAAACACCATATATTTT
-	TRBV19	-	TRBJ2-3	CASSIYGASTDTQYF	TGTGCCAGTAGTATTTACGGAGCAAGCACAGATACGCAGTATTTT
-	TRBV7-2	-	TRBJ1-1	CASSFPGRGTEAFF	TGTGCCAGCAGCTTCCCTGGGAGAGGGACTGAAGCTTTCTTT
-	TRBV5-1	TRBD1	TRBJ1-4	CASSFHRGANEKLFF	TGCGCCAGCAGCTTCCACAGGGGTGCTAATGAAAAACTGTTTTTT
once	TRBV5-1	TRBD1	TRBJ1-1	CASSGTGEAFF	TGCGCCAGCAGCGGGACAGGGGAAGCTTTCTTT
-	TRBV19	-	TRBJ2-3	CASSTPGSGTDTQYF	TGTGCCAGTAGTACACCGGGGTCCGGGACGGATACGCAGTATTTT
-	TRBV7-6	-	TRBJ2-2	CASSENRLTGELFF	TGTGCCAGCAGCGAAAACAGGTTAACCGGGGAGCTGTTTTTT
-	TRBV19	-	TRBJ1-4	CASSPPAGSNEKLFF	TGTGCCAGTAGCCCGCCCGCAGGATCTAATGAAAAACTGTTTTTT
once	TRBV6-1	TRBD1	TRBJ2-7	CAIGTEYEQYF	TGTGCCATCGGGACAGAGTACGAGCAGTACTTC
-	TRBV27	-	TRBJ2-3	CASDTQYF	TGTGCCAGTGATACGCAGTATTTT
few	TRBV19	TRBD1	TRBJ2-7	CASSTQDRPYEQYF	TGTGCCAGTAGTACACAGGACAGGCCCTACGAGCAGTACTTC
-	TRBV7-8	-	TRBJ2-5	CASSLGGRGYIQETQYF	TGTGCCAGCAGCTTAGGGGGGCGGGGTTACATACAAGAGACCCAGTACTTC
-	TRBV6-1	-	TRBJ1-5	CASLGTLSNQPQHF	TGTGCCAGCCTCGGGACACTTAGCAATCAGCCCCAGCATTTT
-	TRBV6-5	-	TRBJ2-1	CASSYSGHKSYNEQFF	TGTGCCAGCAGTTATTCAGGGCATAAGTCCTACAATGAGCAGTTCTTC
-	TRBV6-5	TRBD2	TRBJ2-7	CASSYSNSGPSYEQYF	TGTGCCAGCAGTTACTCTAATAGCGGGCCCTCCTACGAGCAGTACTTC
-	TRBV28	-	TRBJ1-3	CASSSGAGNTIYF	TGTGCCAGCAGTTCAGGGGCCGGAAACACCATATATTTT
-	TRBV9	TRBD2	TRBJ2-3	CASSLGTSGTTDTQYF	TGTGCCAGCAGCCTAGGGACTAGCGGGACCACAGATACGCAGTATTTT
once	TRBV27	TRBD2	TRBJ2-1	CASWTSNYNEQFF	TGTGCCAGTTGGACTAGCAACTACAATGAGCAGTTCTTC
-	TRBV6-1	-	TRBJ2-7	CASSEMSGAEQYF	TGTGCCAGCAGTGAAATGTCGGGGGCCGAGCAGTACTTC
once	TRBV9	TRBD2	TRBJ2-5	CASSVGGAGGTETQYF	TGTGCCAGCAGCGTAGGGGGAGCGGGAGGGACGGAGACCCAGTACTTC
-	TRBV6-5	-	TRBJ1-2	CASSYSRGIGYTF	TGTGCCAGCAGTTACTCGAGGGGGATCGGCTACACCTTC
-	TRBV29-1	TRBD1	TRBJ2-7	CSVVTGASYEQYF	TGCAGCGTCGTGACAGGGGCTTCCTACGAGCAGTACTTC
-	TRBV19	TRBD1	TRBJ2-7	CASSFGTGNYEQYF	TGTGCCAGTAGTTTTGGGACAGGGAACTACGAGCAGTACTTC
-	TRBV7-2	TRBD2	TRBJ2-3	CASSLIGAGGMVDTQYF	TGTGCCAGCAGCTTAATCGGAGCGGGAGGGATGGTTGATACGCAGTATTTT
-	TRBV2	TRBD2	TRBJ2-5	CASRLADSWTQYF	TGTGCCAGTCGGCTAGCGGACTCTTGGACCCAGTACTTC
-	TRBV9	TRBD2	TRBJ2-6	CASSAGTSGRGIISGANVLTF	TGTGCCAGCAGCGCAGGGACTAGCGGGAGGGGAATAATCTCTGGGGCCAACGTCCTGACTTTC
-	TRBV10-3	TRBD2	TRBJ2-3	CAISHKREADTQYF	TGTGCCATCAGTCATAAGCGGGAAGCAGATACGCAGTATTTT
-	TRBV10-2	-	TRBJ1-1	CASSEDDKQAFF	TGCGCCAGCAGTGAGGACGACAAACAAGCTTTCTTT
once	TRBV28	-	TRBJ2-2	CASSGPGPNTGELFF	TGTGCCAGCAGCGGGCCGGGACCCAACACCGGGGAGCTGTTTTTT
-	TRBV2	TRBD1	TRBJ2-3	CASSPGQGARDTQYF	TGTGCCAGCAGTCCTGGGCAGGGGGCGAGAGATACGCAGTATTTT
-	TRBV7-9	-	TRBJ2-2	CASSLGRSAGELFF	TGTGCCAGCAGCTTAGGGAGATCGGCCGGGGAGCTGTTTTTT
few	TRBV7-7	-	TRBJ2-1	CASSLSHTAEQFF	TGTGCTAGCAGCTTAAGCCACACAGCGGAGCAGTTCTTC
-	TRBV2	-	TRBJ1-2	CASSVEGDYGYTF	TGTGCCAGCAGTGTGGAAGGTGACTATGGCTACACCTTC
-	TRBV7-6	TRBD2	TRBJ2-3	CASSLAAGETDTQYF	TGTGCCAGCAGCTTAGCGGCGGGAGAAACAGATACGCAGTATTTT
-	TRBV7-2	TRBD2	TRBJ2-7	CASSLALAGPLREQYF	TGTGCCAGCAGCTTAGCACTAGCGGGTCCGCTACGAGAGCAGTACTTC
-	TRBV29-1	TRBD1	TRBJ2-7	CSVTGVDRVYEQYF	TGCAGCGTCACAGGGGTTGATCGGGTCTACGAGCAGTACTTC
-	TRBV7-9	-	TRBJ1-1	CASSPGLGLNTEAFF	TGTGCCAGCAGCCCGGGTCTAGGCTTGAACACTGAAGCTTTCTTT
-	TRBV30	-	TRBJ2-5	CAWSVAWDQETQYF	TGTGCCTGGAGTGTCGCGTGGGATCAAGAGACCCAGTACTTC
-	TRBV7-2	-	TRBJ2-5	CASSLATAQETQYF	TGTGCCAGCAGCTTAGCTACAGCCCAAGAGACCCAGTACTTC
-	TRBV4-3	-	TRBJ1-4	CASSQDWGKGDEKLFF	TGCGCCAGCAGCCAAGATTGGGGGAAAGGGGATGAAAAACTGTTTTTT
once	TRBV5-4	TRBD2	TRBJ2-1	CASSLTSGRADNEQFF	TGTGCCAGCAGCTTGACTAGCGGGAGGGCCGACAATGAGCAGTTCTTC
few	TRBV30	-	TRBJ2-7	CAWRVVGTYEQYF	TGTGCCTGGAGGGTGGTGGGAACCTACGAGCAGTACTTC
-	TRBV25-1	-	TRBJ2-7	CASRGEHNDGEQYF	TGTGCCAGCAGGGGGGAACACAACGACGGCGAGCAGTACTTC
few	TRBV28	-	TRBJ1-5	CASSLAGEYNQPQHF	TGTGCCAGCAGCCTTGCGGGGGAATACAATCAGCCCCAGCATTTT
once	TRBV5-1	-	TRBJ1-4	CASSSPTQGNEKLFF	TGCGCCAGCAGCTCTCCGACCCAGGGTAATGAAAAACTGTTTTTT
-	TRBV7-3	TRBD1	TRBJ2-1	CASSLGTGGEQFF	TGTGCCAGCAGCCTAGGGACAGGGGGTGAGCAGTTCTTC
-	TRBV5-1	TRBD1	TRBJ1-4	CASSLRQGTNEKLFF	TGCGCCAGCAGCTTACGACAGGGAACTAATGAAAAACTGTTTTTT
-	TRBV2	-	TRBJ2-3	CASSEFGWGTDTQYF	TGTGCCAGCAGTGAATTCGGGTGGGGCACAGATACGCAGTATTTT
-	TRBV5-1	-	TRBJ2-7	CASSLETILHEQYF	TGCGCCAGCAGCCTTGAGACTATTCTCCACGAGCAGTACTTC
-	TRBV15	-	TRBJ1-4	CATSRDWGDEKLFF	TGTGCCACCAGCAGAGATTGGGGGGATGAAAAACTGTTTTTT
-	TRBV19	-	TRBJ1-1	CASSADRLTEAFF	TGTGCCAGTAGTGCCGACAGACTCACTGAAGCTTTCTTT
once	TRBV7-8	TRBD1	TRBJ1-4	CASSLGRGTGPSNEKLFF	TGTGCCAGCAGCTTAGGTCGTGGGACAGGGCCTTCGAATGAAAAACTGTTTTTT